The following is a TCR beta chain sequence with its context. This sample stems from a study of CD8+ T cells in alopecia areata. RNA extraction and reverse transcription yielded cDNA as sequencing template. Profiled with immunoSEQ multiplex PCR; TCRdb holds only in-frame clones, not every one. The sample holds about 140,000 clones, roughly 80% seen once. The treatment denotes: oral pan-JAK inhibitor, 5-10 mg twice daily. From alopecia areata patients, lesional scalp punch biopsies and peripheral blood were collected. Looked up from germline, CDR1 is SGHVS and CDR2 is FQNEAQ. V shed 1 base and J 7 bases; nucleotides not matched to a gene: 3. CDR3 size: 13 residues.

The origin of this receptor is a human donor with alopecia areata. V usage is TRBV7-8 and J usage is TRBJ2-7, with TRBD1 matching 8 bases. Sequences were derived from CD8+ T cells sorted from blood, sampled at week 4, from a patient treated with tofacitinib. As DNA, the CDR3 is TGTGCCAGCAGCTTAGGGACAGGGAGGGAGCAGTACTTC. Amino acids: CASSLGTGREQYF.